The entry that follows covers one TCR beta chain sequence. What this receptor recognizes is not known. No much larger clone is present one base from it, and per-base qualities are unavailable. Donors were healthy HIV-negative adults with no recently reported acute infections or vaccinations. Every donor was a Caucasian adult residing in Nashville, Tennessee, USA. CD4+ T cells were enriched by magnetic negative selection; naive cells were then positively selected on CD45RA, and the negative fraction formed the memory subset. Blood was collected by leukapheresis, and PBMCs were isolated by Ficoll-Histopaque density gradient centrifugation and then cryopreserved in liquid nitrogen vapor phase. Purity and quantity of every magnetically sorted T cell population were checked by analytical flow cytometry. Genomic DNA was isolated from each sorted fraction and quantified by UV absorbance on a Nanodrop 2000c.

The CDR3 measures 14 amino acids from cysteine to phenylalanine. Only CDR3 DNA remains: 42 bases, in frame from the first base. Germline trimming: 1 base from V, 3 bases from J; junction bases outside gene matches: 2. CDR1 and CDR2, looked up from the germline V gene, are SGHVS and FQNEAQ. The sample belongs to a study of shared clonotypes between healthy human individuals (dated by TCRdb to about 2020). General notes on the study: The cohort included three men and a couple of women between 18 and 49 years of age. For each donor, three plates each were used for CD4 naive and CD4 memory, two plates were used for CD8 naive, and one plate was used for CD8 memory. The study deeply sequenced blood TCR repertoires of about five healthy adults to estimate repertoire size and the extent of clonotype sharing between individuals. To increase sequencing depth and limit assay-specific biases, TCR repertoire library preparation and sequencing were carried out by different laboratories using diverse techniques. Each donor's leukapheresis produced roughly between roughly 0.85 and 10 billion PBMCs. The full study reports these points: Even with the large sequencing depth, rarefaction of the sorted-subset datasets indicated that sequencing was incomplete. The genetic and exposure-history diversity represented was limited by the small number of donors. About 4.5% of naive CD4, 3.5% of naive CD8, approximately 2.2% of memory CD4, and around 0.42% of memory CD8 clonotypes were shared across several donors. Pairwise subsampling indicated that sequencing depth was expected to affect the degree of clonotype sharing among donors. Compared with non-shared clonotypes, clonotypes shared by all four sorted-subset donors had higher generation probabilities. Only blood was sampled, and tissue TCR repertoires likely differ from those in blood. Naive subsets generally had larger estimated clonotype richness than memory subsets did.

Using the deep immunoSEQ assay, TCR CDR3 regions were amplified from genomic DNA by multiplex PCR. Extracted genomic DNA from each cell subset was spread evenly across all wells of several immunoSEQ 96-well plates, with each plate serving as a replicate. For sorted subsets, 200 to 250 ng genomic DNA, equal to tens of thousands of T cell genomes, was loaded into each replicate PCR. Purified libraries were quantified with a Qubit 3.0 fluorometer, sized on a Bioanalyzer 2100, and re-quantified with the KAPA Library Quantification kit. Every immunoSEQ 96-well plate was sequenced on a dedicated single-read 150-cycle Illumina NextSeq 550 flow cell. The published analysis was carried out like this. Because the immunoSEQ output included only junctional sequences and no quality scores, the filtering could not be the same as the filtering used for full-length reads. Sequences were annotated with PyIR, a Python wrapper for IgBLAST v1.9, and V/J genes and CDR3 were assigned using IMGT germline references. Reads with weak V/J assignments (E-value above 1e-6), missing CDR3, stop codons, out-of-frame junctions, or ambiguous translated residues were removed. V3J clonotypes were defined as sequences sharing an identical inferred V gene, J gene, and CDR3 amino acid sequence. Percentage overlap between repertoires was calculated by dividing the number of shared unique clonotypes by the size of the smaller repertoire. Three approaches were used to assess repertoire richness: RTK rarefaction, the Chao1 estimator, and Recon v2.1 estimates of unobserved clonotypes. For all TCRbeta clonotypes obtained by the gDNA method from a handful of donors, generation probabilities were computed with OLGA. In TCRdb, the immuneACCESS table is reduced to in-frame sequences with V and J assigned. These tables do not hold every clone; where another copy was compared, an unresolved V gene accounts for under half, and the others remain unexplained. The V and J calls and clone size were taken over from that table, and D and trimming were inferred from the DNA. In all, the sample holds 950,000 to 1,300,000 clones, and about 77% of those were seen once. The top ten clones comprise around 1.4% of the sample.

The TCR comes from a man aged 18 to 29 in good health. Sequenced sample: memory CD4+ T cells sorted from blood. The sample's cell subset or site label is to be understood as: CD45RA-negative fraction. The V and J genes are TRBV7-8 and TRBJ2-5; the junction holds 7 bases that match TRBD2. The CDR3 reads CASSLGSGEETQYF. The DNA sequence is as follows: TGTGCCAGCAGCTTAGGGAGCGGGGAAGAGACCCAGTACTTC.